This TCR beta chain was identified in a study of blood T cell repertoires in COVID-19. The overall study: The origin of the acute and convalescent COVID-19 samples was the United States, Italy and Spain. PBMCs, B-cell-depleted T cells, or T cells provided the cDNA or gDNA that made up the material.

Authors' data handling: Amplification of reference gene primers provided the estimated nucleated cell counts. Profiled with immunoSEQ multiplex PCR; TCRdb holds only in-frame clones, not every one. That table supplies the V and J calls and clone size; D and trimming were determined from the DNA. The table includes 250,000 to 300,000 clones, about 90% detected once. The CDR3 totals 14 residues. In germline, CDR1 is MNHEY, CDR2 SVGAGI. V lost 6 bases, J lost 0 bases, and 1 base stayed unmatched. Symptom resolution, clearance, or two negative PCRs marked donors in Cohort 3 as recovered. The material sequenced was PBMCs or T cells enriched from blood (not recorded which). The TCR sequence derives from a woman aged 55-75 years who had recovered from COVID-19. This chain uses TRBV6-5 with TRBJ2-5; 10 bases are a match to TRBD1. CDR3 bases: TGTGCCAGCAGGGACAGGGGGTACCAAGAGACCCAGTACTTC. Translation gives CASRDRGYQETQYF.